Following are 11 T cell receptor beta chains from one sample sequenced in a study of T cell responses to AZD1222 COVID-19 vaccine. The table came from immunoSEQ multiplex PCR; TCRdb's copy has only in-frame clones and leaves some out. This sample has some 120,000 clones; roughly 91% occur once, and the top ten carry 0.95% to 1.5%. The material sequenced was peripheral blood, taken on day 0 of AZD1222 vaccination. These receptor sequences come from an adult in good health.

The chain joins TRBV5-5 to TRBJ1-1, with D possibly TRBD1 on 5 matching bases. Deletions cut 0 bases from V and 0 bases from J, with 9 bases between. The CDR3 totals 15 residues. Germline V gene sequence: CDR1 SGHKS, CDR2 YYEKEE (reference sequence). CDR3 loop: CASSLAEQVNTEAFF. The CDR3 bases are TGTGCCAGCAGCTTGGCCGAACAGGTGAACACTGAAGCTTTCTTT.

The gene calls are TRBV4-3 and TRBJ2-1, with D perhaps TRBD1 or TRBD2 (5 bases each). With 1 base removed from V and 0 bases from J, the gap between germline ends came to 16 bases. CDR1 is LGHNA, CDR2 YSLEER, per germline. The CDR3 extends over 18 amino acids. CDR3 sequence reads: CASSQGPGTSSSYNEQFF. Here the CDR3 DNA reads TGCGCCAGCAGCCAAGGGCCAGGGACGTCGAGCTCCTACAATGAGCAGTTCTTC.

Concerning this clone itself: At one of its ends the junction is not consistent with the germline gene, which may arise from a read error. This chain's CDR3 is CSVEGQGASEAFF. The CDR3 DNA is TGCAGCGTCGAAGGACAGGGGGCTTCTGAAGCTTTCTTT. The J gene is TRBJ1-1, the V gene TRBV29-1; TRBD1 matches at 11 bases. CDR1 SQVTM and CDR2 ANQGSEA come from the germline V gene. CDR3 length equals 13 residues.

V usage is TRBV10-3 and J usage is TRBJ2-4; D gene ambiguous. This CDR3 spans 14 amino acids. The V end lost 0 bases, the J end lost 4 bases, and 7 bases lay between the germline ends. Germline V gene data show CDR1 as ENHRY and CDR2 as SYGVKD. The CDR3, as DNA: TGTGCCATCAGTGAGTCGAACAGTAAAAACATTCAGTACTTC. Encoded protein: CAISESNSKNIQYF.

This clone was recorded once. The chain combines TRBV14 with TRBJ2-1; TRBD2 matches at 10 bases. Germline V gene data show CDR1 as SGHDN and CDR2 as FVKESK. This CDR3 has 17 residues. Germline trimming cut 1 base from V and 6 bases from J; bases unmatched to any gene: 9. The CDR3 DNA is TGTGCCAGCAGCCAAGGGAGCGGGGGGGCCGTGCTCAATGAGCAGTTCTTC. Translated: CASSQGSGGAVLNEQFF.

The J gene is TRBJ1-2, the V gene TRBV3-1 (or the pseudogene TRBV3-2); a weak D match, TRBD1 (5 bases). The ends were cut back, 0 bases at V and 1 base at J, with 18 bases in the middle. CDR1 is LGHDT, CDR2 YNNKEL, per germline (reference sequence). The CDR3 runs to 18 residues. The CDR3 reads CASSQESGTSRLNYGYTF. CDR3 nucleotides: TGTGCCAGCAGCCAAGAGTCTGGGACCTCGCGACTTAACTATGGCTACACCTTC.

The rearrangement links TRBV4-1 to TRBJ1-2; D call uncertain. Between the trimmed V and J ends, which lost 1 base and 1 base, there was a span of 10 bases. CDR3 size: 15 residues. Germline CDR1 reads MGHRA; CDR2 reads YSYEKL. CDR3: CASSQVARNNYGYTF. In DNA, the CDR3 is TGCGCCAGCAGCCAAGTTGCCAGGAATAACTATGGCTACACCTTC.

This clone was seen more than once but under ten times. The chain is built from TRBV5-1 and TRBJ2-7, with 11 bases aligning to TRBD2. The CDR3 has 18 residues. Germline assignment: CDR1 SGHRS and CDR2 YFSETQ. The trim removed 0 bases at V and 3 bases at J, leaving 11 bases unmatched. CDR3 sequence reads: CASSLGSGGAIRFYEQYF. The DNA of the CDR3 is TGCGCCAGCAGCTTGGGTAGCGGGGGGGCAATTCGTTTCTACGAGCAGTACTTC.

The genes are TRBV6-1 and TRBJ2-1, with D hard to call. Trimming removed 3 bases at V and 5 bases at J, with 14 bases between. Germline CDR1 is MNHNS and CDR2 is SASEGT. This CDR3 has 15 amino acids. CDR3 loop: CASSELRFRHNEQFF. The CDR3 DNA sequence: TGTGCCAGCAGTGAGCTTCGTTTCCGACACAATGAGCAGTTCTTC.

The genes are TRBV5-6 and TRBJ2-7; 7 bases are a match to TRBD1. V dropped 0 bases and J dropped 2; count of bases not matched to a gene: 5. This CDR3 is built from 15 residues. Per germline, CDR1 SGHDT and CDR2 YYEEEE. The CDR3 loop is CASSLGNRGTYEQYF. For the CDR3, the DNA is TGTGCCAGCAGCTTGGGGAACAGGGGTACCTACGAGCAGTACTTC. Supplemented by reference TRBV5-6 and TRBJ2-7, the full variable domain reads DAGVTQSPTHLIKTRGQQVTLRCSPKSGHDTVSWYQQALGQGPQFIFQYYEEEERQRGNFPDRFSGHQFPNYSSELNVNALLLGDSALYLCASSLGNRGTYEQYFGPGTRLTVT.

The chain is built from TRBV19 and TRBJ2-5; D not resolved. Trimming took 6 bases from V and 5 from J, leaving 19 bases between them. This CDR3 has 15 residues. CDR1 is LNHDA, CDR2 SQIVND, per germline (reference sequence). CDR3 DNA sequence: TGTGCCAGTAGCCAGGTAACGGGTCGGTCTGAGACCCAGTACTTC. The encoded protein is CASSQVTGRSETQYF. Full variable domain (remainder filled in from reference TRBV19 and TRBJ2-5): DGGITQSPKYLFRKEGQNVTLSCEQNLNHDAMYWYRQDPGQGLRLIYYSQIVNDFQKGDIAEGYSVSREKKESFPLTVTSAQKNPTAFYLCASSQVTGRSETQYFGPGTRLLVL.